Given below is one T cell receptor beta chain in context. The entry originates in a study of blood T cell repertoires in COVID-19. Study background: Samples taken during acute and convalescent COVID-19 were collected in the United States, Italy and Spain. From T cells, B-cell-depleted T cells, or PBMCs came the material, which was cDNA or gDNA.

CDR3 length: 11 amino acids. Authors' processing steps: For nucleated cells, counts were estimated from reference gene primer amplification. Only in-frame clones appear in the TCRdb table, and some are missing; sequencing was by immunoSEQ multiplex PCR. The V and J calls and clone size are taken from that table; D and trimming were inferred from the DNA. The table includes 150,000 to 200,000 clones, approximately 88% detected once. Sequenced input: peripheral blood. The V gene is TRBV12-2, the J gene TRBJ2-1; TRBD1, as called in the table, went unchecked against the DNA. TRBV12-2 is classified as a pseudogene. The TCR originated in a woman between 50 and 59 years old with acute or convalescent COVID-19. The CDR3 is CASRTDREQFF. The CDR3 DNA follows: TGTGCAAGTCGCACTGACAGAGAGCAGTTCTTC.